Listed here are 12 T cell receptor beta chains from one sample, sequenced in a study of cytomegalovirus exposure and HLA in healthy donors. Researchers ran the PCR with 60 Vbeta and 13 Jbeta primers. This table comes from immunoSEQ multiplex PCR, and its TCRdb copy is limited to in-frame clones, with some not included. The sample holds some 65,000 clones, over 60% seen once. Sequencing was carried out using PBMCs. These receptor sequences come from a man aged 50 or older in good health and CMV-seropositive.

The gene calls are TRBV7-6 and TRBJ2-1, with a weak D call TRBD2 (5 bases). V lost 0 bases and J 5 bases, leaving 11 bases between the germline ends. The CDR3 runs 15 residues. CDR1 and CDR2 from the germline V gene are SGHVS and FNYEAQ. For the CDR3, the DNA is TGTGCCAGCAGCTTAGCCGGGGTGCGGGACAATGAGCAGTTCTTC. It translates to CASSLAGVRDNEQFF.

The J gene is TRBJ2-1, the V gene TRBV5-1, with TRBD1 matching 11 bases. Germline V gene data show CDR1 as SGHRS and CDR2 as YFSETQ. V was pared by 0 bases and J by 8 bases, with 4 bases of the junction left unmatched. This CDR3 comprises 15 residues. The DNA for the CDR3 is TGCGCCAGCAGCTTGGGGCCGGGACAGGGGGATGAGCAGTTCTTC. Amino acid sequence: CASSLGPGQGDEQFF.

The chain is built from TRBV4-1 and TRBJ2-5; D is perhaps TRBD2 (7 bases). Germline V gene sequence: CDR1 MGHRA, CDR2 YSYEKL. This CDR3 is 17 amino acids long. Trimming took 2 bases from V and 1 from J, leaving 17 bases between them. CDR3 sequence (DNA): TGCGCCAGCAGCCAATTACTCGGCGGGGGCCTCCAAGAGACCCAGTACTTC. It is translated as CASSQLLGGGLQETQYF.

This clone was picked up a small number of times. The chain has TRBV15 and TRBJ1-1; 9 bases are a match to TRBD1. V shed 2 bases and J 4 bases; nucleotides not matched to a gene: 8. The CDR3 length is 16 residues. In germline, CDR1 is LNHNV, CDR2 YYDKDF (reference sequence). The CDR3 loop is CATSRPQGAGITEAFF. CDR3 nucleotide sequence: TGTGCCACCAGCAGACCACAGGGGGCAGGGATCACTGAAGCTTTCTTT.

This chain links TRBV28 with TRBJ2-3, with 7 bases lining up with TRBD1. The CDR3 contains 14 residues. CDR1 and CDR2 (germline): MDHEN, SYDVKM. V was clipped by 5 bases and J by 2 bases; unmatched bases: 4. The DNA for the CDR3 is TGTGCCAGCAGTCTTGACAGGGACACAGATACGCAGTATTTT. This gives the protein CASSLDRDTDTQYF.

This clone was counted only a few times. The chain employs TRBV19 and TRBJ2-1, with D perhaps TRBD2 (6 bases). With 3 bases removed from V and 16 bases from J, the gap between germline ends came to 13 bases. Germline lookup yields CDR1 LNHDA and CDR2 SQIVND (reference sequence). This CDR3 spans 11 amino acids. The CDR3: CASSIRGLIFF. CDR3 in DNA: TGTGCCAGTAGTATTCGAGGACTAATTTTCTTC.

J is TRBJ1-2 and V is TRBV20-1, with D tentatively TRBD1 (5 bases). CDR1 DFQATT and CDR2 SNEGSKA come from the germline V gene (reference sequence). Trimming stripped 8 bases from V and 8 bases from J, with 15 bases between. The CDR3 loop spans 11 amino acids. For the CDR3, the DNA is TGCAGTACCACGGGGGGAATGGGCTACACCTTC. Amino acids: CSTTGGMGYTF.

This chain joins TRBV4-1 and TRBJ1-4; TRBD1 matches at 9 bases. CDR3 length: 17 amino acids. Germline loops: CDR1 MGHRA, CDR2 YSYEKL. V dropped 8 bases and J dropped 2; count of bases not matched to a gene: 12. The chain's CDR3 is CASRYVGQGRTNEKLFF. Written as DNA, the CDR3 is TGCGCCAGCCGCTATGTGGGACAGGGAAGGACTAATGAAAAACTGTTTTTT.

This clone was detected once. This chain joins TRBV6-6 and TRBJ1-3, with D hard to call. The length of the CDR3 is 14 residues. Germline CDR1 and CDR2: MNHNY and SVGAGI (reference sequence). Deletions cut 6 bases from V and 2 bases from J, with 11 bases between. The CDR3 spells CASSSSGTGNTIYF. The CDR3 DNA reads as TGTGCCAGCAGCTCCTCCGGGACTGGAAACACCATATATTTT.

This clone was counted a few times. This chain links TRBV5-1 with TRBJ2-5; 8 nucleotides align to TRBD2. In germline, CDR1 is SGHRS, CDR2 YFSETQ. V was clipped by 5 bases and J by 4 bases; unmatched bases: 10. The CDR3 totals 15 residues. The CDR3 reads CASSLFRGRSETQYF. CDR3 sequence (DNA): TGCGCCAGCAGTTTATTTCGCGGGAGGTCAGAGACCCAGTACTTC.

The V and J genes are TRBV7-2 and TRBJ1-5, with D perhaps matching TRBD1 (6 bases). CDR1 is SGHTA and CDR2 is FQGNSA in the germline V gene. The CDR3 spans 15 residues. Trimming cost V 1 base and J 6 bases, with 13 bases left between them. The CDR3 is CASSLVAQGPQPQHF. The DNA of the CDR3 is TGTGCCAGCAGCTTAGTAGCACAGGGCCCTCAGCCCCAGCATTTT.

The J gene is TRBJ2-7, the V gene TRBV6-1; 9 positions match TRBD1. V shed 2 bases and J 2 bases; nucleotides not matched to a gene: 4. Per germline, CDR1 MNHNS and CDR2 SASEGT. The CDR3 is 15 amino acids. The CDR3 sequence: CASSEQGQGPYEQYF. DNA of the CDR3: TGTGCCAGCAGTGAACAGGGACAGGGACCCTACGAGCAGTACTTC.